This is a list of T cell receptor beta chains from one sample in a study of blood T cell repertoires in COVID-19. The repertoire was sequenced with immunoSEQ multiplex PCR; TCRdb's copy has only in-frame clones and lacks some. This table holds about 83,000 clones, more than 70% found once. Material for sequencing was peripheral blood. These receptors originate from a man between 45 and 60 years old with active COVID-19. Both conserved end residues are part of each CDR3. Fields, in order: J gene, V gene, D gene, clone size, CDR3 protein, CDR3 DNA. The D gene is left open where the match is weak. Part of the rows lack a size; the others show once, few, many or a class for expanded clones.

J gene: TRBJ2-1; V gene: TRBV11-2; D gene: TRBD2; clone size: .; CDR3 protein: CASSPRAGNNEQFF; CDR3 DNA: TGTGCCAGCAGCCCACGAGCGGGGAACAATGAGCAGTTCTTC
J gene: TRBJ2-1; V gene: TRBV2; D gene: TRBD2; clone size: .; CDR3 protein: CASSDGRAGNEQFF; CDR3 DNA: TGTGCCAGCAGTGACGGGAGGGCCGGGAATGAGCAGTTCTTC
J gene: TRBJ2-4; V gene: TRBV6-5; D gene: TRBD1; clone size: few; CDR3 protein: CASSPGQGVNIQYF; CDR3 DNA: TGTGCCAGCAGCCCCGGACAGGGGGTCAACATTCAGTACTTC
J gene: TRBJ1-4; V gene: TRBV6-5; D gene: .; clone size: .; CDR3 protein: CASLSRGASEKLFF; CDR3 DNA: TGTGCCAGCCTTTCACGGGGGGCCTCCGAAAAACTGTTTTTT
J gene: TRBJ1-5; V gene: TRBV15; D gene: .; clone size: .; CDR3 protein: CATSSRDQPQHF; CDR3 DNA: TGTGCCACCAGCAGTCGGGATCAGCCCCAGCATTTT
J gene: TRBJ1-4; V gene: TRBV28; D gene: TRBD1; clone size: .; CDR3 protein: CASSRGQHLGVNEKLFF; CDR3 DNA: TGTGCCAGCAGCAGGGGACAGCACTTAGGGGTTAATGAAAAACTGTTTTTT
J gene: TRBJ1-2; V gene: TRBV4-1; D gene: TRBD1; clone size: .; CDR3 protein: CASSRGIRDRGLPNYGYTF; CDR3 DNA: TGCGCCAGCAGCCGGGGTATCCGGGACAGGGGGCTCCCCAACTATGGCTACACCTTC
J gene: TRBJ2-1; V gene: TRBV6-1; D gene: .; clone size: .; CDR3 protein: CASRTEDLHNEQFF; CDR3 DNA: TGTGCCAGCAGGACGGAGGACTTGCACAATGAGCAGTTCTTC
J gene: TRBJ2-3; V gene: TRBV18; D gene: .; clone size: .; CDR3 protein: CASSPPTRSTDTQYF; CDR3 DNA: TGTGCCAGCTCACCACCGACAAGAAGCACAGATACGCAGTATTTT
J gene: TRBJ1-6; V gene: TRBV6-5; D gene: TRBD1; clone size: .; CDR3 protein: CASSYSGTGGNSPLHF; CDR3 DNA: TGTGCCAGTAGTTACTCGGGGACAGGGGGTAATTCACCCCTCCACTTT
J gene: TRBJ2-2; V gene: TRBV5-1; D gene: TRBD2; clone size: once; CDR3 protein: CASSFRTGGNTGELFF; CDR3 DNA: TGCGCCAGCAGCTTCAGGACGGGGGGGAACACCGGGGAGCTGTTTTTT
J gene: TRBJ2-3; V gene: TRBV4-3; D gene: TRBD1; clone size: .; CDR3 protein: CASSQLGQGALDTQYF; CDR3 DNA: TGCGCCAGCAGCCAACTTGGACAGGGGGCATTAGATACGCAGTATTTT
J gene: TRBJ1-2; V gene: TRBV7-2; D gene: TRBD1; clone size: .; CDR3 protein: CASSFTGGYGGGYTF; CDR3 DNA: TGTGCCAGCAGCTTCACAGGGGGCTACGGGGGAGGCTACACCTTC
J gene: TRBJ2-3; V gene: TRBV4-2; D gene: TRBD2; clone size: .; CDR3 protein: CASSQVVIASGGDTQYF; CDR3 DNA: TGTGCCAGCAGCCAAGTAGTGATCGCTAGCGGGGGGGATACGCAGTATTTT
J gene: TRBJ2-5; V gene: TRBV20-1; D gene: .; clone size: once; CDR3 protein: CSASPSVETQYF; CDR3 DNA: TGCAGTGCCAGTCCTAGCGTGGAGACCCAGTACTTC
J gene: TRBJ1-4; V gene: TRBV5-1; D gene: .; clone size: .; CDR3 protein: CASSLGGDEKLFF; CDR3 DNA: TGCGCCAGCAGCTTAGGAGGTGATGAAAAACTGTTTTTT
J gene: TRBJ2-2; V gene: TRBV9; D gene: TRBD1; clone size: .; CDR3 protein: CASSVGTGAPGELFF; CDR3 DNA: TGTGCCAGCAGCGTAGGGACAGGGGCTCCCGGGGAGCTGTTTTTT
J gene: TRBJ2-1; V gene: TRBV2; D gene: .; clone size: .; CDR3 protein: CASTPRQGYNEQFF; CDR3 DNA: TGTGCCAGCACCCCAAGGCAGGGATACAATGAGCAGTTCTTC
J gene: TRBJ2-3; V gene: TRBV5-1; D gene: .; clone size: .; CDR3 protein: CASSLGPGGATSGDTQYF; CDR3 DNA: TGCGCCAGCAGCTTGGGTCCTGGAGGGGCCACGTCGGGGGATACGCAGTATTTT
J gene: TRBJ1-2; V gene: TRBV5-1; D gene: .; clone size: once; CDR3 protein: CASSLVAGNSGYTF; CDR3 DNA: TGCGCCAGCAGCTTGGTGGCAGGGAATAGTGGCTACACCTTC